A selection of T cell receptor beta chains follows, all from one sample in a study of cytomegalovirus exposure and HLA in healthy donors. Repertoires were generated with immunoSEQ multiplex PCR, while TCRdb's copy carries only in-frame clones and drops some. The sample contains some 140,000 clones, 80% of which appear only once. The material sequenced was PBMCs. Receptors originate from a male donor in good health and CMV-seropositive. The CDR3 runs from the conserved cysteine through the conserved F or W. A D gene is named only where the DNA matches it firmly. The size entry is marked missing in some rows and otherwise reads once, few, many or a size class.

J gene | clone size | D gene | V gene | CDR3 DNA | CDR3 protein
TRBJ2-1 | - | - | TRBV5-1 | TGCGCCAGCAGCTTGGGCCTATACAATGAGCAGTTCTTC | CASSLGLYNEQFF
TRBJ2-1 | - | - | TRBV21-1 | TGTGCCAGCAAGGGGACTAGCGGAGCCTACAATGAGCAGTTCTTC | CASKGTSGAYNEQFF
TRBJ1-1 | - | TRBD1 | TRBV2 | TGTGCCAACTCGGTAATGGGGACAGGACAGAACACTGAAGCTTTCTTT | CANSVMGTGQNTEAFF
TRBJ2-2 | - | - | TRBV19 | TGTGCCAGTAGTAGTGGCAGGGTAGTGGCCGGGGAGCTGTTTTTT | CASSSGRVVAGELFF
TRBJ1-2 | - | - | TRBV6-5 | TGTGCCAGCAGTTACTCAGGGGCAGGGCTTCGATATGGCTACACCTTC | CASSYSGAGLRYGYTF
TRBJ2-5 | - | - | TRBV19 | TGTGCCAGCACCTTAAGTATCGTCGGGGGTGAGACCCAGTACTTC | CASTLSIVGGETQYF
TRBJ1-2 | - | TRBD1 | TRBV6-1 | TGTGCCAGCCACGGGACAGGGGGCGTAGGGCGGACCTACACCTTC | CASHGTGGVGRTYTF
TRBJ2-5 | - | - | TRBV5-1 | TGCGCCAGCAGCGGCGGTACGGCGGATGAGACCCAGTACTTC | CASSGGTADETQYF
TRBJ2-3 | - | TRBD2 | TRBV5-6 | TGTGCCAGCAGCTTGTTAGCGGGGGCGAGCACAGATACGCAGTATTTT | CASSLLAGASTDTQYF
TRBJ2-3 | few | TRBD2 | TRBV6-6 | TGTGCCACCGGGACTAACACAGATACGCAGTATTTT | CATGTNTDTQYF
TRBJ2-7 | - | - | TRBV13 | TGTGCCAGCAGCTATAGAAACTACGAGCAGTACTTC | CASSYRNYEQYF
TRBJ2-1 | - | TRBD2 | TRBV5-6 | TGTGCCAGCAGCACGACTAGCGGGAGTAATAGTGAGCAGTTCTTC | CASSTTSGSNSEQFF
TRBJ2-7 | few | TRBD2 | TRBV2 | TGTGCCAGCAGTGAAGCGGGGGGGGTCTACGAGCAGTACTTC | CASSEAGGVYEQYF
TRBJ1-4 | - | TRBD1 | TRBV2 | TGTGCCAGCAGTATGGACAGGGGGGCTGAAAAACTGTTTTTT | CASSMDRGAEKLFF
TRBJ2-7 | - | - | TRBV18 | TGTGCCAGCTCCCCCCGAGTACAGGTATCCTACGAGCAGTACTTC | CASSPRVQVSYEQYF
TRBJ2-1 | - | - | TRBV28 | TGTGCCAGCAGTTTATATCAGGGCAGCGGGCGATACAATGAGCAGTTCTTC | CASSLYQGSGRYNEQFF
TRBJ2-2 | once | - | TRBV29-1 | TGCAGCATGACAGGTTACACCGGGGAGCTGTTTTTT | CSMTGYTGELFF
TRBJ1-2 | - | TRBD1 | TRBV7-3 | TGTGCCAGCAGCGACCGACAGGGAAGGGGCGGCTACACCTTC | CASSDRQGRGGYTF
TRBJ2-7 | - | - | TRBV5-1 | TGCGCCAGCAGCCTCCTGACGACAGGCCGACGAAACTACGAGCAGTACTTC | CASSLLTTGRRNYEQYF
TRBJ1-2 | - | TRBD1 | TRBV6-5 | TGTGCCGGTAGAACAGGGGACATGGATGGCTACACCTTC | CAGRTGDMDGYTF
TRBJ2-2 | - | - | TRBV28 | TGTGCCAGCAGCTTGTCCAGCACCGGGGAGCTGTTTTTT | CASSLSSTGELFF
TRBJ1-1 | - | - | TRBV18 | TGTGCCAGCTCACCACCCGGGGTGGTGCGGAACACTGAAGCTTTCTTT | CASSPPGVVRNTEAFF
TRBJ2-3 | once | TRBD2 | TRBV9 | TGTGCCAGCAGCGTAGAGCGTGGTGCGGGAGGGCCGACAGATACGCAGTATTTT | CASSVERGAGGPTDTQYF
TRBJ1-4 | - | - | TRBV29-1 | TGCAGCGTTGACGCTCACCCGGGAGGGGAAAAACTGTTTTTT | CSVDAHPGGEKLFF
TRBJ1-2 | - | - | TRBV5-5 | TGTGCCAGCAGCTTGGCCACAGGGCGGGACTATGGCTACACCTTC | CASSLATGRDYGYTF
TRBJ1-5 | - | TRBD1 | TRBV19 | TGTGCCAGTCAAACCGGGACAGGGGGGAGGCAGCCCCAGCATTTT | CASQTGTGGRQPQHF
TRBJ1-1 | - | TRBD1 | TRBV15 | TGTGCCACCAGCAGAGGAAGGACAGGGGTTCATCTGGGGACTGAAGCTTTCTTT | CATSRGRTGVHLGTEAFF
TRBJ2-7 | - | - | TRBV7-9 | TGTGCCAGCAGCTCACCTGGCCGACCGGGGGAGCAGTACTTC | CASSSPGRPGEQYF
TRBJ2-2 | - | TRBD1 | TRBV5-1 | TGCGCCAGCAGCTTGGGACAGGGTGACGGGGAGCTGTTTTTT | CASSLGQGDGELFF
TRBJ1-2 | - | - | TRBV5-1 | TGCGCCAGCAGCTTGCTTGGCACAGCTACGGAAACTAACTATGGCTACACCTTC | CASSLLGTATETNYGYTF
TRBJ1-5 | - | TRBD1 | TRBV27 | TGTGCCAGCAGTGCCACCGGGACAGGGGCCTATCAGCCCCAGCATTTT | CASSATGTGAYQPQHF
TRBJ1-6 | once | - | TRBV27 | TGTGCCAGCAGATCAGACAGGTTTGACTCACCCCTCCACTTT | CASRSDRFDSPLHF
TRBJ1-3 | - | - | TRBV6-6 | TGTGCCAGCAGTTACGGGGGACAAGGAAACACCATATATTTT | CASSYGGQGNTIYF
TRBJ1-1 | - | - | TRBV5-1 | TGCGCCAGCAGCCTACAGGGCACGAACACTGAAGCTTTCTTT | CASSLQGTNTEAFF
TRBJ2-1 | - | - | TRBV7-6 | TGTGCCAGCAGCCCCCGAACAAACCCCTTGAATTACAATGAGCAGTTCTTC | CASSPRTNPLNYNEQFF
TRBJ2-3 | - | TRBD2 | TRBV13 | TGTGCCAGCAGCTTCACTAGCGGGGTCACAGATACGCAGTATTTT | CASSFTSGVTDTQYF
TRBJ1-1 | - | - | TRBV28 | TGTGCCAGCAGTTTTGCAGGTCCGGAAGCTTTCTTT | CASSFAGPEAFF
TRBJ2-2 | once | TRBD1 | TRBV6-1 | TGTGCCAGCAGTGACTTGGGGGACAGGTGGTTCGGGGAGCTGTTTTTT | CASSDLGDRWFGELFF
TRBJ2-5 | - | TRBD1 | TRBV2 | TGTGCCAGCAGTCGGACAGGCCAAGAGGCCCAGTACTTC | CASSRTGQEAQYF
TRBJ2-7 | few | - | TRBV6-5 | TGTGCCAGCAGTACCGGTGCGAGGGATCTATACGAGCAGTACTTC | CASSTGARDLYEQYF
TRBJ2-7 | few | TRBD1 | TRBV5-6 | TGTGCCAGCACCCCCGGGACAGGGACCTACGAGCAGTACTTC | CASTPGTGTYEQYF
TRBJ1-5 | - | - | TRBV27 | TGTGCCAGCAGTCCTTTTAGCCCCGGGACACTTAGCAATCAGCCCCAGCATTTT | CASSPFSPGTLSNQPQHF
TRBJ2-3 | - | TRBD2 | TRBV9 | TGTGCCAGCAGCGTGGCTAGCGGGCGCTTGATTACAGATACGCAGTATTTT | CASSVASGRLITDTQYF
TRBJ1-1 | - | - | TRBV7-3 | TGTGCCAGCAGCTTAAGCAGGGAAACTGAAGCTTTCTTT | CASSLSRETEAFF
TRBJ2-5 | - | TRBD1 | TRBV6-1 | TGTGCCAGCAGAAGACAGGGCTTAGAGACCCAGTACTTC | CASRRQGLETQYF
TRBJ2-7 | - | - | TRBV27 | TGTGCCAGCAGTTTGTGGAGGACCCCGGGCCACGAGCAGTACTTC | CASSLWRTPGHEQYF
TRBJ2-7 | - | - | TRBV25-1 | TGTGCCAGCAGTGAAGGCAGGGGCTACGAGCAGTACTTC | CASSEGRGYEQYF
TRBJ1-2 | - | - | TRBV9 | TGTGCCAGCAGCCCCCGGTCGGACTCAACCTATGGCTACACCTTC | CASSPRSDSTYGYTF
TRBJ2-1 | - | TRBD2 | TRBV5-8 | TGTGCCAGCAGCTTGGCCGGACTAGCCAATGAGCAGTTCTTC | CASSLAGLANEQFF
TRBJ1-2 | - | - | TRBV27 | TGTGCCAGCAGTCGGGGGTACTATGGCTACACCTTC | CASSRGYYGYTF
TRBJ1-3 | few | - | TRBV9 | TGTGCCAGCAGCGTAGAGTTCCGGGGTAGTTATGGAAACACCATATATTTT | CASSVEFRGSYGNTIYF
TRBJ2-5 | - | TRBD2 | TRBV25-1 | TGTGCCAGCAGTGATTGGACTAGCGGGAGAGAAGAGACCCAGTACTTC | CASSDWTSGREETQYF
TRBJ2-1 | once | - | TRBV28 | TGTGCCAGCAGTTTCTCTGCAGGATCCTACAATGAGCAGTTCTTC | CASSFSAGSYNEQFF
TRBJ2-7 | - | - | TRBV6-5 | TGTGCCAGCAGTCCCATCGGAACTAGCAACCACGAGCAGTACTTC | CASSPIGTSNHEQYF
TRBJ1-2 | - | - | TRBV7-3 | TGTGCCAGCAGCTTAGCCGGGTCTGGCTACACCTTC | CASSLAGSGYTF
TRBJ2-3 | - | - | TRBV5-1 | TGCGCCAGCAGCACACTGACAGGCGACCTCACAGATACGCAGTATTTT | CASSTLTGDLTDTQYF
TRBJ1-1 | - | TRBD1 | TRBV9 | TGTGCCAGCAGCAAGGGGGCAGGGACTGAAGCTTTCTTT | CASSKGAGTEAFF
TRBJ2-7 | - | TRBD1 | TRBV5-5 | TGTGCCAGCAGCTCCGGACAGGGTTCCTACGAGCAGTACTTC | CASSSGQGSYEQYF
TRBJ2-5 | once | TRBD2 | TRBV10-2 | TGCGCCAGCATAGGTAGCGGGAGTTTCTTGGAGACCCAGTACTTC | CASIGSGSFLETQYF
TRBJ2-5 | - | TRBD2 | TRBV6-1 | TGTGCCAGCAGGGCGGTAGCGGGGGTCCAAGAGACCCAGTACTTC | CASRAVAGVQETQYF